This T cell receptor beta chain was obtained from a study of CD8 T cells in Susac syndrome. Germline CDR1 LGHDT, CDR2 YNNKEL (reference sequence). V gave up 3 bases and J gave up 7 bases, with 15 bases separating them. The CDR3 is 14 amino acids. An input of 0.5 to 1 ug of RNA was subjected to reverse transcription using random hexamers. A multiplex approach, immunoSEQ multiplex PCR, amplified TCR beta CDR3 across 54 Vbeta and 13 Jbeta. Using its own MiXCR run on the immunoSEQ multiplex PCR reads, TCRdb lists one record per CDR3 protein. The sample lists about 200,000 distinct CDR3 sequences, roughly 95% seen once, with approximately 0.1% in the top ten. Controls matched for age and sex were healthy donors. TEMRA cells were FACS-enriched and CD8+ and CD4+ T cells negatively isolated. This clonotype was detected only once.

J is TRBJ1-2 and V is TRBV3-1; D is unresolved. The sequence derives from a human donor in good health. The specimen sequenced was CD4+ T cells from PBMCs. CDR3 loop: CASSHSTAPGGYTF. DNA of the CDR3: TGTGCCAGCAGCCACTCCACGGCCCCAGGTGGCTACACCTTC.